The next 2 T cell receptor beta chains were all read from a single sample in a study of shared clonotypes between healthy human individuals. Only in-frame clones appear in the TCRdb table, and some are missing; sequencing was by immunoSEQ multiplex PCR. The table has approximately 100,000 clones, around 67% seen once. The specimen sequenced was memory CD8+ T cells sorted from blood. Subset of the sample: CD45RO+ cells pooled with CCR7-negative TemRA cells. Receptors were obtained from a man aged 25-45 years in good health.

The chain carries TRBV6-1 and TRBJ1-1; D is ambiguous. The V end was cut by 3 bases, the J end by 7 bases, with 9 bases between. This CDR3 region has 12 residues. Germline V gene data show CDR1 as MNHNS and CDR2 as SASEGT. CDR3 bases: TGTGCCAGCAGTGAGTGGGTTGATGAAGCTTTCTTT. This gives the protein CASSEWVDEAFF.

DNA of the CDR3: TGTGCCAGCAGCCGGGGACTAGCCTACAATGAGCAGTTCTTC. It encodes CASSRGLAYNEQFF. The genes are TRBV7-9 and TRBJ2-1, with 8 nucleotides matching TRBD2. This CDR3 region has 14 residues. CDR1 and CDR2 (germline): SEHNR, FQNEAQ (reference sequence). V gave up 5 bases and J gave up 2 bases; unmatched junction bases: 2.